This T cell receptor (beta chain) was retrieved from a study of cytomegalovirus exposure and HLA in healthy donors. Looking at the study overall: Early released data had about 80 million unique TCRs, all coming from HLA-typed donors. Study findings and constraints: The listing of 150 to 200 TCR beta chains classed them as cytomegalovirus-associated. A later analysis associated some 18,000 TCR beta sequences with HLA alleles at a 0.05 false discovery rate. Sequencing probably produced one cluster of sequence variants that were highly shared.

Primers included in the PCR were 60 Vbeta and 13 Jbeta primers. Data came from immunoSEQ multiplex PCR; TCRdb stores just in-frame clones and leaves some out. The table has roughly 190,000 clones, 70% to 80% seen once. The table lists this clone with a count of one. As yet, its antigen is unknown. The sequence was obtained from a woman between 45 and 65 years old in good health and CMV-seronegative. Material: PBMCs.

CDR3 sequence: CASSSARGTGGIEQYF. In DNA form, the CDR3 reads TGTGCCAGCAGCTCCGCACGGGGGACAGGGGGCATAGAGCAGTACTTC. J is TRBJ2-7 and V is TRBV5-4; TRBD1 matches at 12 bases. Germline CDR1 SGHNT, CDR2 YYREEE (reference sequence). The CDR3 length is 16 residues. Trimming at V came to 3 bases and at J to 7 bases, leaving 11 bases not matched to a gene.